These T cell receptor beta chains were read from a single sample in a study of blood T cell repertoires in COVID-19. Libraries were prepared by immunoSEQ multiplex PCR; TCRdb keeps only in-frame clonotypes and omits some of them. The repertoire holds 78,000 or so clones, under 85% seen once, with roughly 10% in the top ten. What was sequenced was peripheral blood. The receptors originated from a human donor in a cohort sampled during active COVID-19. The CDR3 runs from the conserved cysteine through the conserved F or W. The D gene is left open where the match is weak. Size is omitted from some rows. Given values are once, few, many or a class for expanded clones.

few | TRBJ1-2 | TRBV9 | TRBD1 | TGTGCCAGCAGTAAACAGGGGGCGAGGTATGGCTACACCTTC | CASSKQGARYGYTF
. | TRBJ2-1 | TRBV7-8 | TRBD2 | TGTGCCAGCAGCTTAGTCGGCGGGAGATCCCACAATGAGCAGTTCTTC | CASSLVGGRSHNEQFF
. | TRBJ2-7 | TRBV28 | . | TGTGCCACCGGTGCTGGCGGGGACCCCTACGAGCAGTACTTC | CATGAGGDPYEQYF
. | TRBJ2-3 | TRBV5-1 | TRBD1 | TGCGCCAGCAGCTCCAGGGGACAGGGAATCACAGATACGCAGTATTTT | CASSSRGQGITDTQYF
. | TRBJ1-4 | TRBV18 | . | TGTGCCAGCTCCCCACGGACGAAGGGAGAAGAAAAACTGTTTTTT | CASSPRTKGEEKLFF
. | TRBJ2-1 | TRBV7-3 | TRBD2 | TGTGCCAGCAGCTCAACTTCTGGACTAGCGGGGGCGGGGAATGAGCAGTTCTTC | CASSSTSGLAGAGNEQFF
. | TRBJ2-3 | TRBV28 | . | TGTGCCAGCAGGCAGGATCAAGATACGCAGTATTTT | CASRQDQDTQYF
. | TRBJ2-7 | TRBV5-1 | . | TGCGCCAGCAGCTTGGGCGGATCCTCCTACGAGCAGTACTTC | CASSLGGSSYEQYF
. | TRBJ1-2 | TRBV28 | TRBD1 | TGTGCCAGCAGTTCTTGGGGAGGGACAGGGCAATATGGCTACACCTTC | CASSSWGGTGQYGYTF
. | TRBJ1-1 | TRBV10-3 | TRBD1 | TGTGCCATCAGTGAGTCCAGGGGGACCGCCCGCACTGAAGCTTTCTTT | CAISESRGTARTEAFF
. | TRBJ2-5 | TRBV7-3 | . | TGTGCCAGCAGCTTAAGCGGCAGCCAAGAGACCCAGTACTTC | CASSLSGSQETQYF
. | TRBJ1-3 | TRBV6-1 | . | TGTGCCAGCAGTGACCAGGGTAGTGGAAACACCATATATTTT | CASSDQGSGNTIYF
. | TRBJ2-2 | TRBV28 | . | TGTGCCAGCCGCCCTTGGACAGCCTATTCTAGATACACCGGGGAGCTGTTTTTT | CASRPWTAYSRYTGELFF
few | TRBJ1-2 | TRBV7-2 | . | TGTGCCAGCAGCGTCGACAGCTCCAACTATGGCTACACCTTC | CASSVDSSNYGYTF
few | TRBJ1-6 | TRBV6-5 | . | TGTGCCAGCAGTTACTCGGGGGTAGCGGACTCACCCCTCCACTTT | CASSYSGVADSPLHF
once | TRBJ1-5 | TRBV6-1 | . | TGTGCCAGCAGTGAAGCGTCCGGCGGGCAGCCCCAGCATTTT | CASSEASGGQPQHF
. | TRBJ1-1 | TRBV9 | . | TGTGCCAGCAGCATACAGGGCAACACTGAAGCTTTCTTT | CASSIQGNTEAFF
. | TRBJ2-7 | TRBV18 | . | TGTGCCAGCTCACCATGGGCAGGGGAGGGCGGCGAGCAGTACTTC | CASSPWAGEGGEQYF
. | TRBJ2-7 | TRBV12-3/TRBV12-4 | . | TGTGCCAGCAGTTTAGCGAGGGAGCAGTACTTC | CASSLAREQYF
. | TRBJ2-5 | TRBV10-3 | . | TGTGCCATCAGTGACCCGGAAGAGACCCAGTACTTC | CAISDPEETQYF
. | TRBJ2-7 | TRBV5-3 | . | TGTGCCAGAAGCTTCATCTGTGGAGTCGACGAGCAGTACTTC | CARSFICGVDEQYF
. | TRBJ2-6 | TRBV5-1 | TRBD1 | TGCGCCAGCAGCTCGGGACAGGGGAGCGGGGCCAACGTCCTGACTTTC | CASSSGQGSGANVLTF
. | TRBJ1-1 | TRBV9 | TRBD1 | TGTGCCAGCAGCGTAGTTGGACAGGGGTCATCTGAAGCTTTCTTT | CASSVVGQGSSEAFF
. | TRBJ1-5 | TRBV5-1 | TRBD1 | TGCGCCAGCAGCTACTCTAGACAGGGCTATAGCAATCAGCCCCAGCATTTT | CASSYSRQGYSNQPQHF
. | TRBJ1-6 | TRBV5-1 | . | TGCGCCAGCAGCCGGGGGAGCTCCTATAATTCACCCCTCCACTTT | CASSRGSSYNSPLHF
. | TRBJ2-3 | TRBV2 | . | TGTGCCAGCAGTGAAGCGCGGGAAGATACGCAGTATTTT | CASSEAREDTQYF
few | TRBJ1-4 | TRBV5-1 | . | TGCGCCAGCAGCTTGCGGCAGGGGCGCGAAAAACTGTTTTTT | CASSLRQGREKLFF
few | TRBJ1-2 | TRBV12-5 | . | TGTGCTAGTGGTTTGGTACTGCAGGGTTACACCTTC | CASGLVLQGYTF
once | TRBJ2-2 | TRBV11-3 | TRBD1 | TGTGCCAGCAGCTTACTTAGGACAGGGGGCCTCAAGGAGCTGTTTTTT | CASSLLRTGGLKELFF
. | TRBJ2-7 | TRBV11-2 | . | TGTGCCAGCAGCTTATTCAGGACAACCTACGAGCAGTACTTC | CASSLFRTTYEQYF
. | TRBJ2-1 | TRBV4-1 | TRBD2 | TGCGCCAGCAGCCCCAGAGGCCTAGCGGCCTACAATGAGCAGTTCTTC | CASSPRGLAAYNEQFF
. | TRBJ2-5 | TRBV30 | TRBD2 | TGTGCCTGGAGGCCACCGGGACTAGAGAGGGAGACCCAGTACTTC | CAWRPPGLERETQYF
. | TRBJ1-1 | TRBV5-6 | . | TGTGCCAGCAGCTTGGATGTCAGAACTGAAGCTTTCTTT | CASSLDVRTEAFF
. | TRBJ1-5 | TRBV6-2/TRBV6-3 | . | TGTGCCAGCAGTTACGTGGGAGAAGGGTGGAATCAGCCCCAGCATTTT | CASSYVGEGWNQPQHF
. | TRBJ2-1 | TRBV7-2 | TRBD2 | TGTGCCAGCAGGTCCGGGACTAGCGGACTCAATGAGCAGTTCTTC | CASRSGTSGLNEQFF
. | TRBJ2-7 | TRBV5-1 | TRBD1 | TGCGCCAGCAGCTTGAGACAGGGGGCCTACGAGCAGTACTTC | CASSLRQGAYEQYF
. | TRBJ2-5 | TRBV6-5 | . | TGTGCCACGCCCGGACAGCCTCAAGAGACCCAGTACTTC | CATPGQPQETQYF
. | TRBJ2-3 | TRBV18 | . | TGTGCCAGCTCCCCCGAGGACCAGGGGACGCAGTATTTT | CASSPEDQGTQYF
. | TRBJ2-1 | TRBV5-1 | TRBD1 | TGCGCCAGCAGCTTGGGACAGGGGTCCTACAATGAGCAGTTCTTC | CASSLGQGSYNEQFF
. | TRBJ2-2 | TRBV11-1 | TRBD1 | TGTGCCAGCAGCTACGGACAGGTCACGAACACCGGGGAGCTGTTTTTT | CASSYGQVTNTGELFF
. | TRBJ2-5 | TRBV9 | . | TGTGCCAGCAGCGTCTTCCAGGGGAGTTCAAGAGAGACCCAGTACTTC | CASSVFQGSSRETQYF
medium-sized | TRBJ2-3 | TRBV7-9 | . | TGTGCCAGCAGCTTAGCGCGAGGTGAGCGGTCCACAGATACGCAGTATTTT | CASSLARGERSTDTQYF
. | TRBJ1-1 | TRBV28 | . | TGTGCCAGCAGTTCTTCTGGGGGGGCGAACACTGAAGCTTTCTTT | CASSSSGGANTEAFF
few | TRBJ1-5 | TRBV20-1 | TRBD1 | TGCAGTGCTAGTGGGGGACAGGGGAAGGATCAGCCCCAGCATTTT | CSASGGQGKDQPQHF
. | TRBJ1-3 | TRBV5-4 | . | TGTGCCAGCAGCCCGGGTGGTAGCTCTGGAAACACCATATATTTT | CASSPGGSSGNTIYF